This TCR beta chain comes out of a study of response to subunit inactivated influenza vaccine. TCRdb redid the calling of the RT-PCR reads with MiXCR, one entry per CDR3 protein. The sample includes 150,000 to 200,000 distinct CDR3 sequences, approximately 12% of them seen just once. Germline CDR1 is MNHEY and CDR2 is SVGEGT. The CDR3 length is 15 residues. The V and J ends lost 4 bases and 7 bases respectively, with 14 bases between them. These data are also associated with another study on T cells expressing NK-cell markers. That source adds: UMI-tagged 5'RACE template switching yielded the TCR beta cDNA. The authors applied an anti-gamma-delta TCR antibody in several experiments, and it restricted sorting to alpha-beta TCR T cells.

This receptor was obtained from a man between 50 and 59 years old who received an inactivated influenza vaccine. The material sequenced was CD8+ T cells sorted from PBMCs, taken less than 13 days after vaccination. The chain links TRBV6-2 or TRBV6-3 to TRBJ1-6; the D is unclear. CDR3 loop: CASSSEGGINSPLHF. The CDR3 DNA reads TGTGCCAGCAGTTCCGAGGGCGGTATCAATTCACCCCTCCACTTT.